These T cell receptor beta chains were read from a single sample in a study of CD8 T cells in Susac syndrome. TCRdb reprocessed the immunoSEQ multiplex PCR reads via MiXCR and lists one record per CDR3 protein. The repertoire holds 150,000 to 190,000 distinct CDR3 sequences, with 85% to 95% as singletons. Material for sequencing was CD4+ T cells from PBMCs. These receptors were obtained from a human donor with Susac syndrome. Each CDR3 is given with its conserved first and last residue. Each record gives: CDR3 protein, CDR3 DNA, D gene, clone size, J gene, V gene. A D gene is named only where the DNA matches it firmly. Where a row states a size, it is once, few, many or the class of an expanded clone; other rows omit it.

CASKTSGANVLTF,TGTGCCAGCAAAACGTCTGGGGCCAACGTCCTGACTTTC,NA,NA,TRBJ2-6,TRBV12-3/TRBV12-4
CASKGQVIGYTF,TGCGCCAGCAAGGGGCAAGTGATTGGCTACACCTTC,NA,NA,TRBJ1-2,TRBV4-1
CSAAQGTYEQYF,TGCAGTGCTGCTCAGGGAACCTACGAGCAGTACTTC,NA,NA,TRBJ2-7,TRBV20-1
CSARDLGGDRGSGNTIYF,TGCAGTGCTAGAGATCTTGGGGGCGACAGGGGCTCTGGAAACACCATATATTTT,TRBD1,once,TRBJ1-3,TRBV20-1
CASSQGGVSFF,TGTGCCAGCAGCCAAGGGGGGGTTTCTTTCTTT,NA,NA,TRBJ1-1,TRBV3-1
CASSLARGYGYTF,TGTGCCAGCAGCCTTGCCAGGGGTTATGGCTACACCTTC,NA,NA,TRBJ1-2,TRBV3-1
CSVGLGRQGAVGYTF,TGCAGCGTTGGCCTCGGTCGTCAGGGGGCTGTCGGCTACACCTTC,TRBD1,NA,TRBJ1-2,TRBV29-1
CASSVVVDYNEQFF,TGTGCCAGCAGCGTAGTTGTAGATTACAATGAGCAGTTCTTC,NA,NA,TRBJ2-1,TRBV9
CASSQYRPSSYNSPLHF,TGTGCCAGCAGCCAATACCGGCCGAGCTCCTATAATTCACCCCTCCACTTT,NA,NA,TRBJ1-6,TRBV13
CASSYIPGQPQHF,TGTGCCAGCAGTTACATCCCAGGTCAGCCCCAGCATTTT,NA,NA,TRBJ1-5,TRBV6-5
CASRFRDNGYTF,TGTGCCAGCAGATTCAGGGATAATGGCTACACCTTC,NA,NA,TRBJ1-2,TRBV27
CASTTLGTTQPQHF,TGTGCCAGTACTACACTCGGGACAACCCAGCCCCAGCATTTT,NA,NA,TRBJ1-5,TRBV2
CSASGGRSTEAFF,TGCAGCGCCTCCGGGGGAAGGAGCACTGAAGCTTTCTTT,NA,NA,TRBJ1-1,TRBV29-1
CSAPVPGLATREQYF,TGCAGTGCGCCCGTACCGGGACTAGCGACGAGGGAGCAGTACTTC,TRBD2,NA,TRBJ2-7,TRBV20-1
CASSATGQGGGYTF,TGTGCCAGCAGCGCTACGGGACAGGGAGGCGGCTACACCTTC,TRBD1,NA,TRBJ1-2,TRBV7-3
CASSQALALGQFF,TGTGCCAGCAGCCAAGCTTTAGCGTTGGGGCAGTTCTTC,NA,NA,TRBJ2-1,TRBV14
CASSPTGVEGYTF,TGTGCCAGCAGCCCAACCGGGGTAGAGGGCTACACCTTC,NA,NA,TRBJ1-2,TRBV9
CASSLKDNQPQHF,TGTGCCAGCAGTTTAAAGGATAATCAGCCCCAGCATTTT,NA,NA,TRBJ1-5,TRBV12-3/TRBV12-4
CASSPGGRYGYTF,TGTGCCAGCAGTCCCGGGGGTCGGTATGGCTACACCTTC,NA,NA,TRBJ1-2,TRBV25-1
CGAPPPLSSGASGANVLTF,TGCGGGGCGCCCCCCCCTCTTAGTTCGGGGGCTTCTGGGGCCAACGTCCTGACTTTC,NA,NA,TRBJ2-6,TRBV29-1
CASSWAPGTANEQFF,TGCGCCAGCAGCTGGGCCCCCGGGACGGCCAATGAGCAGTTCTTC,NA,NA,TRBJ2-1,TRBV5-1
CASSQEDGRGQFF,TGTGCCAGCAGCCAAGAAGACGGTCGCGGGCAGTTCTTC,NA,NA,TRBJ2-1,TRBV3-1
CASSRGGADTQYF,TGTGCCAGCAGTCGGGGAGGGGCAGATACGCAGTATTTT,TRBD2,NA,TRBJ2-3,TRBV12-3/TRBV12-4
CASEQLGGNTGELFF,TGTGCCAGCGAACAGTTAGGGGGGAACACCGGGGAGCTGTTTTTT,NA,NA,TRBJ2-2,TRBV6-5
CASSLGLVGGDEQFF,TGCGCCAGCAGCTTGGGACTAGTAGGGGGCGATGAGCAGTTCTTC,NA,NA,TRBJ2-1,TRBV5-1
CASSTPTSGGATDTQYF,TGTGCCAGCAGCACTCCGACTAGCGGGGGGGCGACAGATACGCAGTATTTT,TRBD2,NA,TRBJ2-3,TRBV5-4
CSASVGLASYEQYF,TGCAGTGCTAGTGTCGGACTAGCGAGCTACGAGCAGTACTTC,TRBD2,NA,TRBJ2-7,TRBV20-1
CASSVEFGSGYTF,TGTGCCAGCAGCGTTGAGTTCGGGTCTGGCTACACCTTC,NA,NA,TRBJ1-2,TRBV9
CASSWGRNTEAFF,TGTGCCAGCAGTTGGGGGAGGAACACTGAAGCTTTCTTT,NA,NA,TRBJ1-1,TRBV6-2/TRBV6-3
CATSDSRDLNNEQFF,TGTGCCACCAGTGATTCCCGAGACCTAAACAATGAGCAGTTCTTC,NA,NA,TRBJ2-1,TRBV24-1
CASSLLKPGLQETQYF,TGTGCCAGCTCACTCTTAAAACCGGGACTACAGGAGACCCAGTACTTC,TRBD2,NA,TRBJ2-5,TRBV18
CSVGGRGNTEAFF,TGCAGCGTTGGCGGCCGCGGGAACACTGAAGCTTTCTTT,NA,NA,TRBJ1-1,TRBV29-1
CASSSRDSGYNEQFF,TGTGCCAGCAGCAGCCGGGACAGCGGCTACAATGAGCAGTTCTTC,TRBD1,NA,TRBJ2-1,TRBV7-8
CASSLEGGPWRDYGYTF,TGCGCCAGCAGCTTGGAAGGGGGGCCATGGAGAGACTATGGCTACACCTTC,NA,NA,TRBJ1-2,TRBV5-1
CASSYRREAEAFF,TGTGCCAGCAGTTACCGCAGGGAAGCTGAAGCTTTCTTT,NA,NA,TRBJ1-1,TRBV6-2/TRBV6-3
CASSSTIGLAGYYNEQFF,TGTGCCAGCAGCTCTACTATTGGACTAGCGGGATACTACAATGAGCAGTTCTTC,TRBD2,NA,TRBJ2-1,TRBV7-2
CASSLGYRGLDNEQFF,TGTGCCAGCAGTTTAGGGTACAGGGGGCTGGACAATGAGCAGTTCTTC,TRBD1,NA,TRBJ2-1,TRBV12-3/TRBV12-4
CSAETRSLHSTQYF,TGCAGTGCCGAGACTAGATCGCTCCACTCGACCCAGTACTTC,NA,NA,TRBJ2-5,TRBV20-1
CASSQTGHDYGYTF,TGTGCCAGCAGTCAAACAGGGCACGACTATGGCTACACCTTC,NA,NA,TRBJ1-2,TRBV12-3/TRBV12-4
CASSQQGTDTQYF,TGCGCCAGCAGTCAACAGGGTACAGATACGCAGTATTTT,NA,NA,TRBJ2-3,TRBV5-1
CASSQVTATEAFF,TGCGCCAGCAGCCAAGTAACAGCGACTGAAGCTTTCTTT,NA,NA,TRBJ1-1,TRBV4-1
CASSVDPGGAAVTEAFF,TGTGCCAGCAGCGTAGATCCCGGTGGAGCGGCGGTCACTGAAGCTTTCTTT,NA,NA,TRBJ1-1,TRBV9
CASSSATGELFF,TGTGCCAGCAGCTCCGCAACCGGGGAGCTGTTTTTT,NA,NA,TRBJ2-2,TRBV3-1
CSARWGSRTDTQYF,TGCAGTGCTAGGTGGGGCTCTCGCACAGATACGCAGTATTTT,NA,NA,TRBJ2-3,TRBV20-1
CSAKSGGGETQYF,TGCAGCGCGAAGTCGGGAGGAGGTGAGACCCAGTACTTC,TRBD2,NA,TRBJ2-5,TRBV29-1
CAIEGTGANVLTF,TGTGCCATCGAGGGGACTGGGGCCAACGTCCTGACTTTC,NA,NA,TRBJ2-6,TRBV10-3
CASSTTVSGETQYF,TGTGCCAGTAGTACTACAGTGTCGGGAGAGACCCAGTACTTC,NA,NA,TRBJ2-5,TRBV19
CSATYTSGGETQYF,TGCAGTGCTACCTACACTAGCGGGGGAGAGACCCAGTACTTC,TRBD2,NA,TRBJ2-5,TRBV20-1
CASSLVGQATGELFF,TGTGCCAGCAGCCTGGTGGGGCAGGCCACCGGGGAGCTGTTTTTT,NA,NA,TRBJ2-2,TRBV5-4
CASSSPPDGSYEQYF,TGTGCCAGCAGTTCCCCCCCGGACGGCTCCTACGAGCAGTACTTC,NA,NA,TRBJ2-7,TRBV12-3/TRBV12-4
CSARMGAKGGEKLFF,TGCAGTGCTAGAATGGGGGCAAAAGGGGGTGAAAAACTGTTTTTT,NA,NA,TRBJ1-4,TRBV20-1
CASRTGQGNSPLHF,TGTGCCAGCCGGACGGGGCAGGGCAATTCACCCCTCCACTTT,NA,once,TRBJ1-6,TRBV12-3/TRBV12-4
CASSQGRVLHEQYF,TGTGCCAGCAGCCAAGGGAGGGTTCTCCACGAGCAGTACTTC,NA,NA,TRBJ2-7,TRBV14
CASSPGTESYNEQFF,TGTGCCAGCAGCCCCGGGACAGAGTCGTACAATGAGCAGTTCTTC,TRBD1,NA,TRBJ2-1,TRBV13
CSGRTVNNEQFF,TGCAGCGGAAGGACAGTTAACAATGAGCAGTTCTTC,NA,NA,TRBJ2-1,TRBV29-1
CASSETGGQQPQHF,TGTGCCAGCAGCGAGACAGGGGGCCAGCAGCCCCAGCATTTT,TRBD1,NA,TRBJ1-5,TRBV12-3/TRBV12-4
CSATSPPGGVNYGYTF,TGCAGTGCCACCTCACCCCCGGGGGGTGTCAACTATGGCTACACCTTC,NA,NA,TRBJ1-2,TRBV20-1